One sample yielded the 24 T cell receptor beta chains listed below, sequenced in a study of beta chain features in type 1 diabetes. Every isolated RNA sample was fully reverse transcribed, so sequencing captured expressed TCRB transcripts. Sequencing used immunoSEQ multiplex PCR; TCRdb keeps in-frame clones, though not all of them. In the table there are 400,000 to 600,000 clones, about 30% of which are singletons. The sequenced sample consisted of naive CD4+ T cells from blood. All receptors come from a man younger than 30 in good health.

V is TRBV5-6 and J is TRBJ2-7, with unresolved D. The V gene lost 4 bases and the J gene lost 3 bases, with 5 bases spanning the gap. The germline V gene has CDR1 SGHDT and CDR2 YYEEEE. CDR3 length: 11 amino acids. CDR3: CASSRFYEQYF. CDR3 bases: TGTGCCAGCAGCCGATTCTACGAGCAGTACTTC.

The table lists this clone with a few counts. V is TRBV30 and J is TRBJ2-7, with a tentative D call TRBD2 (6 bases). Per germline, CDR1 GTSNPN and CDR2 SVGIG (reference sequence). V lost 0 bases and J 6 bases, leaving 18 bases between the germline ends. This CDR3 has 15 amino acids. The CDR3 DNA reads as TGTGCCTGGAGTGTAAGAACGAGGCTAGCGAGCGAGCAGTACTTC. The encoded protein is CAWSVRTRLASEQYF.

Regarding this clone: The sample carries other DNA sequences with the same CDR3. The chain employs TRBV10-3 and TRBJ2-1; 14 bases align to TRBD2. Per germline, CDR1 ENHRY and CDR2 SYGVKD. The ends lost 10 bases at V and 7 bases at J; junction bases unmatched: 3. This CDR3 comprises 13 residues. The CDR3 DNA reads TGTGCCACCGGACTAGCGGGAGGAAATGAGCAGTTCTTC. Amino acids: CATGLAGGNEQFF.

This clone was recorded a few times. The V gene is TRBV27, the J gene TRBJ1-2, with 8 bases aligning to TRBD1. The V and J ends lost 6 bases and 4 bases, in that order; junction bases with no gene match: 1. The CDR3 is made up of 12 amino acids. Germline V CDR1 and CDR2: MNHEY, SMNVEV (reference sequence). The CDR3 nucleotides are TGTGCCAGCAGAGGACAGGGCTATGGCTACACCTTC. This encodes CASRGQGYGYTF.

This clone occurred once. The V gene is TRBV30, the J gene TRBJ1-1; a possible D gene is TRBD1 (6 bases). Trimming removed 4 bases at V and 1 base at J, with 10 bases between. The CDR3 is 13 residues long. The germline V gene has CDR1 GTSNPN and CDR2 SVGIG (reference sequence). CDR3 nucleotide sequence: TGTGCCTGGAAAGCGGACAGGAACACTGAAGCTTTCTTT. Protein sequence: CAWKADRNTEAFF.

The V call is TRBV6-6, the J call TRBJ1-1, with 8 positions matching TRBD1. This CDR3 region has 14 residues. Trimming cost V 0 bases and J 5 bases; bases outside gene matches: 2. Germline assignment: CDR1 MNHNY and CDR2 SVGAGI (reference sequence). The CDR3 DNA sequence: TGTGCCAGCAGTTACTCACAGGGGGGGACTGAAGCTTTCTTT. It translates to CASSYSQGGTEAFF.

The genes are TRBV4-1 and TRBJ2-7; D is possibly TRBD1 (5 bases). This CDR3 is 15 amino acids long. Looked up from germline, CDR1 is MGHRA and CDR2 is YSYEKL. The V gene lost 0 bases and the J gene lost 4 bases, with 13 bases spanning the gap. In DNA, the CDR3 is TGCGCCAGCAGCCAAGATCAGGGTGGCCTGTACGAGCAGTACTTC. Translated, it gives CASSQDQGGLYEQYF.

The CDR3 sequence is CASSLSGRAQDTQYF. CDR3 nucleotides: TGTGCCAGCAGTTTAAGCGGGAGGGCGCAAGATACGCAGTATTTT. The chain links TRBV28 to TRBJ2-3; TRBD2 agrees at 10 bases. The CDR3 runs 15 residues. Germline V gene sequence: CDR1 MDHEN, CDR2 SYDVKM. V shed 2 bases and J 5 bases; nucleotides not matched to a gene: 4.

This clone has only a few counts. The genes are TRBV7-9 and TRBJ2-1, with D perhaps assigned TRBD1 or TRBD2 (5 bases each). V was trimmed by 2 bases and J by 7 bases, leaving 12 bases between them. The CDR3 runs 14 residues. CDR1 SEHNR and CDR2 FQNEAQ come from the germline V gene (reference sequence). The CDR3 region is CASSLLTAVNEQFF. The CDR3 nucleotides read TGTGCCAGCAGCTTATTGACAGCGGTGAATGAGCAGTTCTTC.

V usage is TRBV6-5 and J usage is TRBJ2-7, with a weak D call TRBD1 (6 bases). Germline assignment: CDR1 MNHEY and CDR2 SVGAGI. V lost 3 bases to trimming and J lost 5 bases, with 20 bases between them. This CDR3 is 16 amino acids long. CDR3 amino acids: CASSYKQGRLSHEQYF. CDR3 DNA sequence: TGTGCCAGCAGTTATAAACAGGGACGGTTATCCCACGAGCAGTACTTC.

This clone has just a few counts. The DNA of the CDR3 is TGTGCCAGCAGTTTATTACAGCCCTATGGCTACACCTTC. Its protein is CASSLLQPYGYTF. The V and J genes are TRBV28 and TRBJ1-2; D is undetermined. This CDR3 comprises 13 residues. Trimming shortened V by 1 base and J by 4 bases, and 7 bases separated the two germline ends. Germline V lookup: CDR1 MDHEN, CDR2 SYDVKM.

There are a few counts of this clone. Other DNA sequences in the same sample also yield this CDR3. CDR3 residues: CASSLTSGTYNEQFF. The CDR3 DNA sequence: TGTGCCAGCAGCCTTACTAGCGGGACCTACAATGAGCAGTTCTTC. The chain couples TRBV9 to TRBJ2-1; 10 bases map to TRBD2. CDR3 size: 15 residues. V shed 4 bases and J 2 bases; nucleotides not matched to a gene: 3. Germline V gene sequence: CDR1 SGDLS, CDR2 YYNGEE.

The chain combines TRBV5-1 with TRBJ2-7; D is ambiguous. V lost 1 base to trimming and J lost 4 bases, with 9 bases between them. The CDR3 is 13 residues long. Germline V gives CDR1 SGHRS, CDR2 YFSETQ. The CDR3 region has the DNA TGCGCCAGCAGCTTGCTTTTGGGTTACGAGCAGTACTTC. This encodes CASSLLLGYEQYF.

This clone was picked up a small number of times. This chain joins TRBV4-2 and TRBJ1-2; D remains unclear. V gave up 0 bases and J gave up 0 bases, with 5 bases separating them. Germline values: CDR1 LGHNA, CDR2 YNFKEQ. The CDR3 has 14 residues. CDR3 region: CASSQDHSNYGYTF. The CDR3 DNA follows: TGTGCCAGCAGCCAAGATCACTCTAACTATGGCTACACCTTC.

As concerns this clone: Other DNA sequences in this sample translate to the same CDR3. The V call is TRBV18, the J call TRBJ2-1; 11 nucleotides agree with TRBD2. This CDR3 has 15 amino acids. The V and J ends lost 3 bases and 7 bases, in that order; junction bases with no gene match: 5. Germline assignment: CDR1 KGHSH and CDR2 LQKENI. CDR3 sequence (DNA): TGTGCCAGCTCACCCTTAGCGGGAGGGCCAAATGAGCAGTTCTTC. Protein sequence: CASSPLAGGPNEQFF.

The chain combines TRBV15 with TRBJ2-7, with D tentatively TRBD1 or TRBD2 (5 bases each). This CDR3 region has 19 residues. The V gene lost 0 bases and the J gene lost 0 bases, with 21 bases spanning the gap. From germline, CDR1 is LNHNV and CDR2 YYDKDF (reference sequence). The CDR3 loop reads CATSRDIQQDSGSSYEQYF. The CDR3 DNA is TGTGCCACCAGCAGAGACATTCAACAAGACAGCGGAAGCTCCTACGAGCAGTACTTC.

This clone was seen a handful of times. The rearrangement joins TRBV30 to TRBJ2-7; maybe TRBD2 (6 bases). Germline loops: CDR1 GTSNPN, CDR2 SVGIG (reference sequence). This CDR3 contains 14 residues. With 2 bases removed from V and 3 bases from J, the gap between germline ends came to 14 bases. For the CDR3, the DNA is TGTGCCTGGAGTCGTGGGCAGGGAGGCTACGAGCAGTACTTC. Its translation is CAWSRGQGGYEQYF.

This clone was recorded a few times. The CDR3: CASSADRSSGANVLTF. CDR3 DNA: TGTGCCAGCAGCGCAGACCGGTCTTCTGGGGCCAACGTCCTGACTTTC. The chain carries TRBV9 and TRBJ2-6; no reliable D call. Trimming cost V 3 bases and J 1 base, with 11 bases left between them. The length of the CDR3 is 16 residues. Per germline, CDR1 SGDLS and CDR2 YYNGEE.

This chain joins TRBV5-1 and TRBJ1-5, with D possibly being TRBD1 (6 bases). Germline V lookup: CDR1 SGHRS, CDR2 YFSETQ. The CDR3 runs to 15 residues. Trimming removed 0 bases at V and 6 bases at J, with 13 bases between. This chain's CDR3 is CASSLEGGGGQPQHF. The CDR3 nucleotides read TGCGCCAGCAGCTTGGAGGGGGGCGGAGGTCAGCCCCAGCATTTT.

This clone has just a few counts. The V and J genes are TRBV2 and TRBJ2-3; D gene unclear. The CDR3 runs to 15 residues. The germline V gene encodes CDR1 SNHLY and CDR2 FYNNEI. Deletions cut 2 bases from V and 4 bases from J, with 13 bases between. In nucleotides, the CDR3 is TGTGCCAGCAGTGAACAGAATAGCAGCCCAGATACGCAGTATTTT. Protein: CASSEQNSSPDTQYF.

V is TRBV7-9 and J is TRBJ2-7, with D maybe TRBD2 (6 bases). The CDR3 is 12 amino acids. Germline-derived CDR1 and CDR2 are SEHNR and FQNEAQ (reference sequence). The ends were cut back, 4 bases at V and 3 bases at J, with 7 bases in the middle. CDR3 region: CASSWGLYEQYF. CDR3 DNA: TGTGCCAGCAGCTGGGGACTCTACGAGCAGTACTTC.

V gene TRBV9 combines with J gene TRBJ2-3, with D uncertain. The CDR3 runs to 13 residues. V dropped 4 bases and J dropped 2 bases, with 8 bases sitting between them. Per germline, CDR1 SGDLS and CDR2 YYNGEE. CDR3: CASSSQTTDTQYF. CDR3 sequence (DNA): TGTGCCAGCAGCTCACAAACCACAGATACGCAGTATTTT.

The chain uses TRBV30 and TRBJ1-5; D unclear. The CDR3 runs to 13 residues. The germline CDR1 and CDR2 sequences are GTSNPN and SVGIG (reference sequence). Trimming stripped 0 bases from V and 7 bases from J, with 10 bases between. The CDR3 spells CAWSVLPRQPQHF. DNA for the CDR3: TGTGCCTGGAGTGTACTACCCAGACAGCCCCAGCATTTT.

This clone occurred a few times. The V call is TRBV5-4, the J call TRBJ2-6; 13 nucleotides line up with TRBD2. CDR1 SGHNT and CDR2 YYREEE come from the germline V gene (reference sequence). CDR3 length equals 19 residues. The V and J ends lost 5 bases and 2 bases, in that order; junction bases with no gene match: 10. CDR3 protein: CASSAGVLAGGPGANVLTF. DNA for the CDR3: TGTGCCAGCAGTGCCGGTGTACTAGCGGGAGGGCCTGGGGCCAACGTCCTGACTTTC.